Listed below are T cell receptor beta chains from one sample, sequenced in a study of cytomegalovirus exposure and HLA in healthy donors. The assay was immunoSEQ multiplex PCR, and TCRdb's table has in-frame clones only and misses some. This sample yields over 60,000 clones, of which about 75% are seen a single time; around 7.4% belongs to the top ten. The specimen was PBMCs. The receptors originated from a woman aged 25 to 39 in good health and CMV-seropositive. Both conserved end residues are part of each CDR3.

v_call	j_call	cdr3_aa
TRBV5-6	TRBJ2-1	CASSSGTYNEQFF
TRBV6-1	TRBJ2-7	CASSGQGYEQYF
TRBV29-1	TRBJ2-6	CSVIGVSGANVLTF
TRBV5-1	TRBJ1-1	CASSPSSGGRGPF
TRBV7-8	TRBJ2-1	CASSSLAGMGYNEQFF
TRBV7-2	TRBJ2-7	CASSQNRLAGVGEQYF
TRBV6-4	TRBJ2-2	CASSDSWAGVNTGELFF
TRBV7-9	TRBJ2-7	CASQGAPWNKQYF
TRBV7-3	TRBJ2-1	CASSPTSASYNEQFF
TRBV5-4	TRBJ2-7	CASSPVKGGGRDEQYF
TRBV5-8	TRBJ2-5	CASSLASGTQYF
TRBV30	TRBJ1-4	CAWSLGRRNEKLFF
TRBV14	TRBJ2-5	CASSQLAGGQETQYF
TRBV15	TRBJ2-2	CATSRGRQLNTGELFF
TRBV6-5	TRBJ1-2	CASSYGTGGYGYTF
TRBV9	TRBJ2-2	CASSVEAGGNTGELFF
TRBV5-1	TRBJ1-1	CASSSQGYTEAFF
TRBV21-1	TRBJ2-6	CASSKVRNFYSGANVLTF
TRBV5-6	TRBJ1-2	CASSPTRQGSGYTF
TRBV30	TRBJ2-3	CAWSPGLAGAVDAQYF